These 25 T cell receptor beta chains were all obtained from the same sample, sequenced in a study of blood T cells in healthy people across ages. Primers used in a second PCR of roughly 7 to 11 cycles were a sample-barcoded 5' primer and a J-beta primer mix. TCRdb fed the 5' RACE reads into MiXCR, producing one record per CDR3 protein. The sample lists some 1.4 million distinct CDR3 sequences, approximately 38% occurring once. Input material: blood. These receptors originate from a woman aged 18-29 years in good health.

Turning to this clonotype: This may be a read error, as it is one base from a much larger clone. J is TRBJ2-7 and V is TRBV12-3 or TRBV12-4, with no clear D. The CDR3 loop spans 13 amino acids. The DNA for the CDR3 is TGTGTCAGCAGCGATGGGGTATCCTACGAGCAGTACTTC. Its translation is CVSSDGVSYEQYF.

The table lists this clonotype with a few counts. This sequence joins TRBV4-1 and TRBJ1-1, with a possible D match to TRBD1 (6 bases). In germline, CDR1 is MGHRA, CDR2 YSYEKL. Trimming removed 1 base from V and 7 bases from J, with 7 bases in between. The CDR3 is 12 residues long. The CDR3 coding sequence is TGCGCCAGCAGCCAAGGGGGGCTTGAAGCTTTCTTT. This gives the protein CASSQGGLEAFF.

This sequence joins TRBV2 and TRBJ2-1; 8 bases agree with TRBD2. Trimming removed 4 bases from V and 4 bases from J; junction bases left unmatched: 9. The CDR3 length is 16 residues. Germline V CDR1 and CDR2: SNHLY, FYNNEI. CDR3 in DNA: TGTGCCAGCAGTGTTTCCGGGGGGGTACCATACAATGAGCAGTTCTTC. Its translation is CASSVSGGVPYNEQFF.

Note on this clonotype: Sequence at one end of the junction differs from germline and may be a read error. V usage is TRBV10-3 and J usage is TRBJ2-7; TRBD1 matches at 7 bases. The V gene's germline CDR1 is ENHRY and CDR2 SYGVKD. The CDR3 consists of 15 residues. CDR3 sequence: CSISARGQEIYEQYF. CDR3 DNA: TGTTCCATCAGTGCCCGCGGACAGGAGATCTACGAGCAGTACTTC.

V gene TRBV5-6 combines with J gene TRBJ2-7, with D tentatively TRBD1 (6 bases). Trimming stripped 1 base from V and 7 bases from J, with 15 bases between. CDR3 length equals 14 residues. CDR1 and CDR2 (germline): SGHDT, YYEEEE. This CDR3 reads CASSLNQGLGEQYF. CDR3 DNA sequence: TGTGCCAGCAGCTTGAACCAGGGGTTGGGTGAGCAGTACTTC.

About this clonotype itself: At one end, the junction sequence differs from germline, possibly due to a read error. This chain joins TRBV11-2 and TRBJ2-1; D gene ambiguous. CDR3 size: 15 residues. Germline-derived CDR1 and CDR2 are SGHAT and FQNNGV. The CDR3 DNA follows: TGTGCCAGCAGCCGTTCTCGGAGCTCCTACAGTGAGCAGTTCTTC. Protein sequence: CASSRSRSSYSEQFF.

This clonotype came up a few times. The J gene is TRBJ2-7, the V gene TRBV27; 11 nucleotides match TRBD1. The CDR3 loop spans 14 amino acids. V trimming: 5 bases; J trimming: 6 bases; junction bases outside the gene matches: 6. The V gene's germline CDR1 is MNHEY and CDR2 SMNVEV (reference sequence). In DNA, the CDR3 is TGTGCCAGCAGTGGACAGGGGGCTGGGTTCGAGCAGTACTTC. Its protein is CASSGQGAGFEQYF.

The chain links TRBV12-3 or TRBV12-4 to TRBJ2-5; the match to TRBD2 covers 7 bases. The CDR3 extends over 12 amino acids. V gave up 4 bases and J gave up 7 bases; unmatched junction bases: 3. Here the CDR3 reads CASSYWEGTQYF. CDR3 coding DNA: TGTGCCAGCAGTTACTGGGAGGGGACCCAGTACTTC.

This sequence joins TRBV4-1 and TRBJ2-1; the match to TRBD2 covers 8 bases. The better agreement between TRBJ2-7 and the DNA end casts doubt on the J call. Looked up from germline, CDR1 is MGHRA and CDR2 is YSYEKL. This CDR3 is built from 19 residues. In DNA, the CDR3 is TGCGCCAGCAGCCCCACATTAGTGTGGGCTAGCGGGTACTACAATGAGCAGTACTTC. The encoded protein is CASSPTLVWASGYYNEQYF.

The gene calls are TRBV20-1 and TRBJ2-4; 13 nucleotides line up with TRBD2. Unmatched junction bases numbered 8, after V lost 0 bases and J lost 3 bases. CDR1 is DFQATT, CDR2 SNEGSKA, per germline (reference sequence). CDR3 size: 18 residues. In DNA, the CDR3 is TGCAGTGCTAGAGAACCGGGACTAGCGGGATTGGACAAAAACATTCAGTACTTC. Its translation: CSAREPGLAGLDKNIQYF.

The CDR3 DNA follows: TGTGCCAGCAGCAAAACAGGGGGGAGTTCCTACGAGCAGTACTTC. Its translation: CASSKTGGSSYEQYF. J is TRBJ2-7 and V is TRBV21-1; the table's D gene call, TRBD1, was not cross checked with the DNA. TRBV21-1 is described as a pseudogene. The CDR3 consists of 15 residues.

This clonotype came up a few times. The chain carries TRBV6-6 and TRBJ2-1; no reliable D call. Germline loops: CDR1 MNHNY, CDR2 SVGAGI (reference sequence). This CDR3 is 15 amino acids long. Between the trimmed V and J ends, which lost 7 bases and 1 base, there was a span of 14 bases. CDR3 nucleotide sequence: TGTGCCAGCAAGCGTGAGCTCAATTCCTACAATGAGCAGTTCTTC. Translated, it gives CASKRELNSYNEQFF.

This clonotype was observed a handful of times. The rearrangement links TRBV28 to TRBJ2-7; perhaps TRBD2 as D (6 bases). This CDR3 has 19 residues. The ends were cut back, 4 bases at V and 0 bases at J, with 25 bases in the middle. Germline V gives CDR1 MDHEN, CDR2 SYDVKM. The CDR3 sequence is CASSSSGGRYLSSSYEQYF. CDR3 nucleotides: TGTGCCAGCAGTTCCTCCGGGGGACGGTATCTCTCAAGCTCCTACGAGCAGTACTTC.

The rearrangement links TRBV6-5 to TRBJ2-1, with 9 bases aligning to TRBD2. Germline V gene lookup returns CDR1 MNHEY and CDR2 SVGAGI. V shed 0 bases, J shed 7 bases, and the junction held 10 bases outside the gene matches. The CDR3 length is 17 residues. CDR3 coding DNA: TGTGCCAGCAGTTACTCGGCAGCGGGGGGCCCATTGAATGAGCAGTTCTTC. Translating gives CASSYSAAGGPLNEQFF.

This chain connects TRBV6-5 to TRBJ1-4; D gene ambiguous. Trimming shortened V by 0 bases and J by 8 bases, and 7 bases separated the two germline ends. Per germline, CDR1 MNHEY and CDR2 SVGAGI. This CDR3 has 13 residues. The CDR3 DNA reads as TGTGCCAGCAGTTACTCAGGTGACGAAAAACTGTTTTTT. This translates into CASSYSGDEKLFF.

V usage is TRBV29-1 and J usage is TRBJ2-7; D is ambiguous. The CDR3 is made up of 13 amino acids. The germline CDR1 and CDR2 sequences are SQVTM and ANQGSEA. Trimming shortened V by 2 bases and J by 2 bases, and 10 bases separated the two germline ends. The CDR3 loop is CSVERQTPYEQYF. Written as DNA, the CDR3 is TGCAGCGTTGAACGCCAGACCCCCTACGAGCAGTACTTC.

CDR3 nucleotide sequence: TGTGCCAGCAGCTCCGCCGGGACAGGATGGTGGGCTGGAAACACCATATATTTT. Residues: CASSSAGTGWWAGNTIYF. The rearrangement links TRBV12-3 or TRBV12-4 to TRBJ1-3; 8 bases are shared with TRBD1. Trimming removed 6 bases from V and 2 bases from J; junction bases left unmatched: 15. This CDR3 has 18 residues.

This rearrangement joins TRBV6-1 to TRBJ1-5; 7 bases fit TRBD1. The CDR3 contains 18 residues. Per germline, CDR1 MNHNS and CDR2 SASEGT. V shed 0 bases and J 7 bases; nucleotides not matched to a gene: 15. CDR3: CASSEANRGIYKNQPQHF. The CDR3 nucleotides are TGTGCCAGCAGTGAAGCAAACAGGGGAATCTACAAGAACCAGCCCCAGCATTTT.

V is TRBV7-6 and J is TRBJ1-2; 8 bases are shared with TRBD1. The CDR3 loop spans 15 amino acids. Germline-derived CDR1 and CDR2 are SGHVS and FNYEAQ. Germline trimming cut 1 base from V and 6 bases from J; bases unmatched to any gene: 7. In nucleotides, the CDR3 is TGTGCCAGCAGCTTAGGAGACAGGGGCCTCGATGGCTACACCTTC. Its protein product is CASSLGDRGLDGYTF. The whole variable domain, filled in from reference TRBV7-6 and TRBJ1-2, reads GAGVSQSPRYKVTKRGQDVALRCDPISGHVSLYWYRQALGQGPEFLTYFNYEAQQDKSGLPNDRFSAERPEGSISTLTIQRTEQRDSAMYRCASSLGDRGLDGYTFGSGTRLTVV.

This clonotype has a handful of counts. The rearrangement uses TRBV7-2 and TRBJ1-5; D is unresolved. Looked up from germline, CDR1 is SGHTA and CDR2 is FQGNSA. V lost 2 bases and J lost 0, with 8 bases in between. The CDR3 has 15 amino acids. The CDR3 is CASSLKVYSNQPQHF. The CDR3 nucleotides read TGTGCCAGCAGCTTAAAGGTTTATAGCAATCAGCCCCAGCATTTT.

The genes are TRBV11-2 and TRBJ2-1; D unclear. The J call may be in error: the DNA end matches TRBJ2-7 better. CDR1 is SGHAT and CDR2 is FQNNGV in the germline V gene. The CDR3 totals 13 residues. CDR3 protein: CASSPPTRYEQYF. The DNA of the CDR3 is TGTGCCAGCAGCCCCCCGACTCGCTACGAGCAGTACTTC.

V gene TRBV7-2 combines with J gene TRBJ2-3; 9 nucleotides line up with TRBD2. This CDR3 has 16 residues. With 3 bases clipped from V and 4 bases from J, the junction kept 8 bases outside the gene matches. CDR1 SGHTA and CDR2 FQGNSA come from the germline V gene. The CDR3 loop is CASSFRAGGPADTQYF. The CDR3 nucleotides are TGTGCCAGCAGCTTTCGTGCGGGAGGGCCGGCAGATACGCAGTATTTT.

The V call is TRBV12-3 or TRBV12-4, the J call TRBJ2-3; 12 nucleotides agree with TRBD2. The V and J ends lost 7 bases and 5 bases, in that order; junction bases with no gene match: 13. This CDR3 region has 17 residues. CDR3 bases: TGTGCCAGCACCGCTCGAGTACTAGCGGGAGGTGTAGATACGCAGTATTTT. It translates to CASTARVLAGGVDTQYF.

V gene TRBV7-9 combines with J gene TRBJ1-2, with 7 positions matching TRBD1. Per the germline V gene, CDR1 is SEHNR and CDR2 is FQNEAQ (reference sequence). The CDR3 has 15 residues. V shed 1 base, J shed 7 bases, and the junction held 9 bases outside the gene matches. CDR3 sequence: CASSLGGLAGGGYTF. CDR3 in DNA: TGTGCCAGCAGCTTAGGAGGGCTGGCAGGGGGTGGCTACACCTTC. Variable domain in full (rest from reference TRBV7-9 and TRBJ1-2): DTGVSQNPRHKITKRGQNVTFRCDPISEHNRLYWYRQTLGQGPEFLTYFQNEAQLEKSRLLSDRFSAERPKGSFSTLEIQRTEQGDSAMYLCASSLGGLAGGGYTFGSGTRLTVV.

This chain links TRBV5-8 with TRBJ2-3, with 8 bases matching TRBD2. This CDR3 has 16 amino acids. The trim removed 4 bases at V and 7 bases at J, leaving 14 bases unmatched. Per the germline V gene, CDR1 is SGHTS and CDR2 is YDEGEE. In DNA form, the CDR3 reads TGTGCCAGCAGCCCCAAGGGAACGGGGGGGCCTAATACGCAGTATTTT. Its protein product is CASSPKGTGGPNTQYF.